This TCR beta chain was sequenced in a study of T cells in Graves' hyperthyroidism and ophthalmopathy. Study-wide findings and caveats: The majority of expanded thyroid clonotypes above 0.001 also appeared in blood.

This clonotype was recorded a few times. Its matching antigen is unknown. V lost 0 bases, J lost 1 base, and 18 bases lay in between. Germline V gives CDR1 MNHNS, CDR2 SASEGT. This CDR3 has 18 amino acids. There were TCR beta CDR3 regions amplified from RNA transcripts. HTBI primers were the set used in a first-round RT-PCR of the TCR CDR3. TCRdb reprocessed the multiplex PCR reads via MiXCR and lists one record per CDR3 protein. The sample holds approximately 330,000 distinct CDR3 sequences, roughly an eighth seen once. The specimen was blood. The rearrangement uses TRBV6-1 and TRBJ1-1; weak D call: TRBD1 (6 bases). The clonotype originates from a woman aged 35 to 49 with Graves' ophthalmopathy. CDR3 amino acids: CASSEALYTGRSNTEAFF. The CDR3 nucleotides read TGTGCCAGCAGTGAAGCCCTCTATACAGGGAGGTCGAACACTGAAGCTTTCTTT.